The T cell receptor beta chain under discussion was sequenced for a study of blood T cell repertoires in COVID-19. Clones were sequenced by immunoSEQ multiplex PCR, and TCRdb holds only the in-frame ones, with some missing. The profile shows approximately 98,000 clones, 88% of them singletons. The CDR3 contains 13 residues. The receptor was isolated from a human donor in a cohort sampled during active COVID-19. Input material: peripheral blood. The chain couples TRBV21-1 to TRBJ1-6; the table gives TRBD1 as D, unverified against the DNA. TRBV21-1 is a pseudogene. The CDR3 sequence is CASSSRTVSPLHF. The CDR3, as DNA: TGTGCCAGCAGCTCACGGACAGTTTCACCCCTCCACTTT.